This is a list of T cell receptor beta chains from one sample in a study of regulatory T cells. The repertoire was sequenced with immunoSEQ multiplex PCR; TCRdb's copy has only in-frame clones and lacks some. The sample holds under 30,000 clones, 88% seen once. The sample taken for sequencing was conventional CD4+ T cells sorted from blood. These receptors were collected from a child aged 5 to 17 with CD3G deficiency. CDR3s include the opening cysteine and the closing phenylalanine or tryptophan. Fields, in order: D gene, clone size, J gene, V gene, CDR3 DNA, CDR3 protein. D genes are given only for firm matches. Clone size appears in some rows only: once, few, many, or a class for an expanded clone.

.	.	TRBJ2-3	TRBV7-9	TGTGCCAGCAGCAAAGTCGCGTCGGGAGCGGGTGTAGATACGCAGTATTTT	CASSKVASGAGVDTQYF
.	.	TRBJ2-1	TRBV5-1	TGCGCCAGCAGCACAAACCCTGATGGTGAGCAGTTCTTC	CASSTNPDGEQFF
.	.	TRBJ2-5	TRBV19	TGTGCCAGTAGCCCTATGGGGGGTATACAAGAGACCCAGTACTTC	CASSPMGGIQETQYF
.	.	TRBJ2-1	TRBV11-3	TGTGCCAGCAGCTTAACCCCAGACAGCAATGAGCAGTTCTTC	CASSLTPDSNEQFF
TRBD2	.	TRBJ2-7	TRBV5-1	TGCGCCAGCAGCTCCGGACTAGCGGGAAGCAAGGGCGAGCAGTACTTC	CASSSGLAGSKGEQYF
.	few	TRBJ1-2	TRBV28	TGTGCCAGCAGTGGAGCCGGGACGGGCCATGGCTACACCTTC	CASSGAGTGHGYTF
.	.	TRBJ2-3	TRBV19	TGTGCCAGTAGTATAGGTGATACGCAGTATTTT	CASSIGDTQYF
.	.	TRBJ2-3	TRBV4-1	TGCGCCAGCAGCCAAGGCATCGCCCCTAGCACAGATACGCAGTATTTT	CASSQGIAPSTDTQYF
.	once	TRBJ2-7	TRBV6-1	TGTGCCAGCAGAGGGACCTACTATAACTACGAGCAGTACTTC	CASRGTYYNYEQYF
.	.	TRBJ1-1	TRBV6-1	TGTGCCAGCAGTGAAAAAGGGAACACTGAAGCTTTCTTT	CASSEKGNTEAFF
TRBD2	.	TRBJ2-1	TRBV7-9	TGTGCCAGCAGCCCAACTCAGGGACTAGCGGGATACAATGAGCAGTTCTTC	CASSPTQGLAGYNEQFF
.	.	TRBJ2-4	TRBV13	TGTGCCAGCAGCTTAGGGCGGCGAGGGGCCAAAAACATTCAGTACTTC	CASSLGRRGAKNIQYF
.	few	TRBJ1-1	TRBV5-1	TGCGCCAGCAGCTACGGGGGGATGAACACTGAAGCTTTCTTT	CASSYGGMNTEAFF
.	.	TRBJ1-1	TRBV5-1	TGCGCCAGCAGCTTGGAGACAGCCTCCCACACTGAAGCTTTCTTT	CASSLETASHTEAFF
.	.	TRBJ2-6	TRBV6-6	TGTGCCAGCAGTTTATCTGGGGCCAACGTCCTGACTTTC	CASSLSGANVLTF
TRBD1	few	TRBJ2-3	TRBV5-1	TGCGCCAGCAGCAGGACAGGGAAGGTCGCAGATACGCAGTATTTT	CASSRTGKVADTQYF
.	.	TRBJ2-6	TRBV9	TGTGCCAGCAGCGGTCGAGGCGCTGGGGCCAACGTCCTGACTTTC	CASSGRGAGANVLTF
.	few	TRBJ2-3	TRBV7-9	TGTGCCAGCAGCTTTGGCAGGTTTGGTTCAGATACGCAGTATTTT	CASSFGRFGSDTQYF
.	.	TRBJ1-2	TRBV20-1	TGCAGTGCCCCTACGAGGGGAGGCTACACCTTC	CSAPTRGGYTF
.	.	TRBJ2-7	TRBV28	TGTGCCAGCAGTTCGACAGCTACCTACGAGCAGTACTTC	CASSSTATYEQYF
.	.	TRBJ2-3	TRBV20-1	TGCAGTGCTAGCGGACCAGATACGCAGTATTTT	CSASGPDTQYF
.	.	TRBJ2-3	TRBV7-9	TGTGCCAGCAGCTCCTCCGGTTTAGGCACAGATACGCAGTATTTT	CASSSSGLGTDTQYF
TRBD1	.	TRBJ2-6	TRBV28	TGTGCCAGCAGTTCGGACAGGGGGCGCCGAGGGGCCAACGTCCTGACTTTC	CASSSDRGRRGANVLTF
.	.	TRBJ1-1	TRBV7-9	TGTGCCAGCAGCGTCGCCCCGAACACTGAAGCTTTCTTT	CASSVAPNTEAFF
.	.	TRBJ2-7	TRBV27	TGTGCCAGCTCCCCGCAGGGTCCATACGAGCAGTACTTC	CASSPQGPYEQYF
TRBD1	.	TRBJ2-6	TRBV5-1	TGCGCCAGCAGCCCTGGGACAGGGACAGGTGGGGCCAACGTCCTGACTTTC	CASSPGTGTGGANVLTF
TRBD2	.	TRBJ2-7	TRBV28	TGTGCCAGCAGACGAGCGGGAGGCCTAAACTACGAGCAGTACTTC	CASRRAGGLNYEQYF
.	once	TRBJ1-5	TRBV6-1	TGTGCCAGCAGTGAAGTTGCCGGCCACTATCAGCCCCAGCATTTT	CASSEVAGHYQPQHF
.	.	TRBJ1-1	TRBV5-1	TGCGCCAGCAGCTTGGACAGGACGGGAAACACTGAAGCTTTCTTT	CASSLDRTGNTEAFF
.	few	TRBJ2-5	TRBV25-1	TGTGCCAGCAGTGACGGTGGCAGGGGAGAGACCCAGTACTTC	CASSDGGRGETQYF
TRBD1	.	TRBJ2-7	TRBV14	TGTGCCAGCAGCCAAGATAAGGGGGCGATAGGGACAGGGTTCTACGAGCAGTACTTC	CASSQDKGAIGTGFYEQYF
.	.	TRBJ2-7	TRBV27	TGTGCCAGCAGTTTAAAGGGAGGCTACGAGCAGTACTTC	CASSLKGGYEQYF
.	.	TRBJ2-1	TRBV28	TGTGCCAGCAGTTTAGTAGGGTACAATGAGCAGTTCTTC	CASSLVGYNEQFF
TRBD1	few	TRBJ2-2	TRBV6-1	TGTGCCAGCAGTTCGGGACAGGGCAAAACCGGGGAGCTGTTTTTT	CASSSGQGKTGELFF
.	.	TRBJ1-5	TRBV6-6	TGTGCCAGCAAACCCCTTAGCAATCAGCCCCAGCATTTT	CASKPLSNQPQHF
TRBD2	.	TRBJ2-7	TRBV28	TGTGCCAGCAGTTTAGCGGGAGCTATGACCTACGAGCAGTACTTC	CASSLAGAMTYEQYF
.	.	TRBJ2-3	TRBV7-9	TGTGCCAGCAGCTTAACCGTCCCGGTTACGCAGTATTTT	CASSLTVPVTQYF
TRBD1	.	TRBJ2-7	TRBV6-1	TGTGCCAGCAGTCCCGGCGGGACAGGGATTTACGAGCAGTACTTC	CASSPGGTGIYEQYF
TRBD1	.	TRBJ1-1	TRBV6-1	TGTGCCAGCAGGTACAGGGGGAACACTGAAGCTTTCTTT	CASRYRGNTEAFF